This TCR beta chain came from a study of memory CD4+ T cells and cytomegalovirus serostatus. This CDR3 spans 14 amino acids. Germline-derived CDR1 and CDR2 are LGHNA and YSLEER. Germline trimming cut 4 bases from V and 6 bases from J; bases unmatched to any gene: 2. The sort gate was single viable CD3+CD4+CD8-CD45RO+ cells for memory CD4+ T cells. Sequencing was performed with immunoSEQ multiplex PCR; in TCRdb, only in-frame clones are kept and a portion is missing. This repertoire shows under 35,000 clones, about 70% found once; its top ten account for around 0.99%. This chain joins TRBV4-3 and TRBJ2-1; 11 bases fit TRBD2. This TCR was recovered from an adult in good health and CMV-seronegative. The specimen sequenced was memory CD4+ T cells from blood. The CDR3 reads CASSRLAGRNEQFF. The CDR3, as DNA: TGCGCCAGCAGCCGACTAGCGGGGCGCAATGAGCAGTTCTTC.